This T cell receptor beta chain was identified in a study of T cell responses to AZD1222 COVID-19 vaccine. Germline CDR1 reads SGHDT; CDR2 reads YYEEEE. Trimming cost V 4 bases and J 7 bases; bases outside gene matches: 8. This CDR3 is 14 amino acids long. General observations from the study: Dominant at 160-218 and 743-854, vaccine-associated CD4 TCRs also spanned spike. Unmutated variant regions are reportedly targeted by nearly half of spike-specific TCRs. White British people made up most donors, females outnumbered males, and clonal diversity was possibly underestimated. Repertoire sampling happened only post peak T cell response.

Measured with immunoSEQ multiplex PCR; TCRdb has only the in-frame clones, and not every one. This table holds about 190,000 clones, 80% to 90% found once. Regarding this clone: Its target is unknown.

The sequencing here drew on peripheral blood, taken on day 0 of MenACWY control vaccination. The V gene is TRBV5-6, the J gene TRBJ2-1, with TRBD1 identical over 7 bases. This clonotype originated in an adult in good health. Written as DNA, the CDR3 is TGTGCCAGCAGCCCCGGGGACAGATTGAATGAGCAGTTCTTC. It translates to CASSPGDRLNEQFF.